This T cell receptor beta chain emerged from a study of cytomegalovirus exposure and HLA in healthy donors. For the study at large: As released early, the data held roughly 85 million unique TCRs from HLA-typed donors. Genotyping showed 75% to 90% of a few hundred donors falling in the Caucasian-associated ancestry cluster. Study-wide findings and caveats: Researchers had no immune exposure information except CMV serostatus available.

While unrecorded immune exposures were likely, the donors were nominally healthy when sampled. The PCR contained 60 Vbeta and 13 Jbeta primers. The table came from immunoSEQ multiplex PCR; TCRdb's copy has only in-frame clones and leaves some out. The table has roughly 160,000 clones, 80% to 90% seen once. About this clone: Its antigen is still unknown.

With 3 bases removed from V and 2 bases from J, the gap between germline ends came to 19 bases. CDR3 length: 17 residues. CDR1 and CDR2 from the germline V gene are LGHNA and YNFKEQ. The rearrangement uses TRBV4-2 and TRBJ1-2; perhaps TRBD1 as D (5 bases). The clonotype originates from a woman aged 45-60 years in good health and CMV-seronegative. Material for sequencing was PBMCs. CDR3 sequence: CASSQAPGGGGNYGYTF. CDR3 DNA sequence: TGTGCCAGCAGCCAGGCTCCGGGGGGGGGAGGCAACTATGGCTACACCTTC.